This entry concerns a single T cell receptor (beta chain). Its antigen remains unknown. This specimen belongs to a study of cytomegalovirus exposure and HLA in healthy donors. Study conclusions and caveats: The availability of immune exposure information extended only to CMV serostatus. A later analysis showed HLA-associated TCR beta chains outstripping equally common others in clonal expansion.

A multiplex PCR was run with 60 Vbeta primers and 13 Jbeta primers. TCRdb's table, derived via immunoSEQ multiplex PCR, lists solely in-frame clones and lacks some. This table holds some 70,000 clones. With 8 bases removed from V and 7 bases from J, the gap between germline ends came to 17 bases. CDR1 and CDR2 (germline): LNHDA, SQIVND (reference sequence). The CDR3 totals 14 residues. The sample consisted of PBMCs. This sequence originates from a female donor in good health and CMV-seropositive. This chain connects TRBV19 to TRBJ2-2, with D possibly matching TRBD1 (6 bases). The CDR3 is CASFNRALGGELFF. CDR3 nucleotide sequence: TGTGCCAGTTTTAACAGGGCCTTGGGCGGGGAGCTGTTTTTT. Complete variable domain (other parts from reference TRBV19 and TRBJ2-2): DGGITQSPKYLFRKEGQNVTLSCEQNLNHDAMYWYRQDPGQGLRLIYYSQIVNDFQKGDIAEGYSVSREKKESFPLTVTSAQKNPTAFYLCASFNRALGGELFFGEGSRLTVL.